The 29 T cell receptor beta chains below were found in one sample sequenced in a study of cytomegalovirus exposure and HLA in healthy donors. PCR amplification relied on 60 Vbeta primers (plus 13 Jbeta primers). Sequencing was performed with immunoSEQ multiplex PCR; in TCRdb, only in-frame clones are kept and a portion is missing. The sample lists some 180,000 clones, over 70% occurring once. The source material was PBMCs. These receptors all stem from a man in his late teens or twenties in good health and CMV-seronegative.

The chain combines TRBV5-1 with TRBJ1-2; no reliable D call. The germline gives CDR1 SGHRS, CDR2 YFSETQ. The CDR3 sequence is 14 residues long. Deletions cut 0 bases from V and 7 bases from J, with 13 bases between. Here the CDR3 DNA reads TGCGCCAGCAGCTTGGCTTCCGGGGTTGGTGGCTACACCTTC. It encodes CASSLASGVGGYTF.

The chain uses TRBV6-4 and TRBJ2-3; perhaps TRBD1 as D (5 bases). CDR3 length: 15 residues. Trimming took off 3 bases at V and 1 base at J, with 11 bases between the two ends. Germline V CDR1 and CDR2: MRHNA, SNTAGT. The CDR3 nucleotides read TGTGCCAGCAGTGAGCAGGGAATTGGCACAGATACGCAGTATTTT. This codes for CASSEQGIGTDTQYF.

This clone showed up just a few times. The sample contains more than one DNA sequence encoding this CDR3. The V call is TRBV19, the J call TRBJ2-5; D is unclear. CDR3 size: 13 residues. Trimming took 1 base from V and 1 from J, leaving 4 bases between them. Per germline, CDR1 LNHDA and CDR2 SQIVND (reference sequence). This chain's CDR3 is CASSIGLQETQYF. The CDR3 DNA reads TGTGCCAGTAGTATAGGTCTCCAAGAGACCCAGTACTTC.

The chain combines TRBV28 with TRBJ2-1, with TRBD2 identical over 8 bases. The germline V gene encodes CDR1 MDHEN and CDR2 SYDVKM. This CDR3 region has 14 residues. Losses at the gene ends were 4 bases for V and 10 bases for J; bases not matched to a gene: 9. The CDR3 reads CASSSAGGVSEQFF. The CDR3 DNA follows: TGTGCCAGCAGTTCGGCCGGGGGGGTAAGCGAGCAGTTCTTC.

This sequence joins TRBV14 and TRBJ1-1, with TRBD1 as a possible D gene (5 bases). The V end was cut by 7 bases, the J end by 6 bases, with 18 bases between. There are 14 residues in the CDR3. Looked up from germline, CDR1 is SGHDN and CDR2 is FVKESK. The CDR3 here is CASTGGSVGSEAFF. The DNA for the CDR3 is TGTGCCAGCACCGGGGGGTCAGTTGGGTCTGAAGCTTTCTTT.

This chain uses TRBV21-1 with TRBJ1-1; TRBD1 reflects the table's D call only, with no check against the DNA. TRBV21-1 is a pseudogene locus. The CDR3 contains 16 residues. The CDR3 is CASSTFHWTVNTEAFF. The CDR3 DNA reads TGTGCCAGCAGCACCTTTCACTGGACAGTGAACACTGAAGCTTTCTTT.

This chain joins TRBV6-1 and TRBJ2-2, with D maybe TRBD2 (6 bases). V shed 2 bases and J shed 1 base, with 17 bases lying between them. CDR1 MNHNS and CDR2 SASEGT come from the germline V gene. The CDR3 spans 18 residues. This CDR3 reads CASSERPARGVNTGELFF. In DNA form, the CDR3 reads TGTGCCAGCAGTGAACGGCCAGCCCGCGGGGTGAACACCGGGGAGCTGTTTTTT.

This chain uses TRBV9 with TRBJ2-3, with 9 bases aligning to TRBD1. The CDR3 sequence is 15 residues long. After removal of 0 bases from V and 6 bases from J, the junction contained 5 bases not matched to a gene. Germline assignment: CDR1 SGDLS and CDR2 YYNGEE. The CDR3 sequence is CASSVEGTGMDTQYF. The CDR3 region has the DNA TGTGCCAGCAGCGTAGAGGGGACAGGGATGGATACGCAGTATTTT.

This clone was recorded a few times. The J gene is TRBJ2-3, the V gene TRBV25-1; possible D gene TRBD2, 5 bases. CDR3 size: 16 residues. CDR1 is MGHDK and CDR2 is SYGVNS in the germline V gene. With 0 bases removed from V and 2 bases from J, the gap between germline ends came to 12 bases. For the CDR3, the DNA is TGTGCCAGCAGTGAATATATCCGGGGTCACACAGATACGCAGTATTTT. Its translation: CASSEYIRGHTDTQYF.

The sample holds many counts of this clone. V is TRBV15 and J is TRBJ1-5, with 7 bases aligning to TRBD1. The J segment lost 6 bases and the V segment lost 1 base, leaving 9 bases of the junction unmatched. Germline-derived CDR1 and CDR2 are LNHNV and YYDKDF (reference sequence). The CDR3 consists of 16 residues. The CDR3 nucleotides are TGTGCCACCAGCAGAGGGGACAGAAAGAGCCGTCAGCCCCAGCATTTT. Its translation: CATSRGDRKSRQPQHF.

The chain joins TRBV6-1 to TRBJ1-2, with D uncertain. The CDR3 length is 14 residues. The ends were cut back, 3 bases at V and 8 bases at J, with 16 bases in the middle. Germline CDR1 is MNHNS and CDR2 is SASEGT. CDR3 region: CASSELGQVYGYTF. The CDR3 DNA sequence: TGTGCCAGCAGTGAGCTTGGTCAGGTCTACGGCTACACCTTC.

The chain has TRBV4-3 and TRBJ2-4; D is unresolved. CDR1 and CDR2 (germline): LGHNA, YSLEER. The CDR3 is 16 amino acids. The ends were cut back, 1 base at V and 7 bases at J, with 17 bases in the middle. CDR3 bases: TGCGCCAGCAGCCAAGTCGATGGTAGTATGTCGAACATTCAGTACTTC. Amino acids: CASSQVDGSMSNIQYF.

The rearrangement joins TRBV5-6 to TRBJ2-3; 8 bases agree with TRBD2. The CDR3 runs 15 residues. Germline V gene sequence: CDR1 SGHDT, CDR2 YYEEEE. V lost 3 bases and J lost 0; bases outside the gene matches: 3. CDR3 region: CASSSAGVSTDTQYF. For the CDR3, the DNA is TGTGCCAGCAGCTCAGCGGGGGTTAGCACAGATACGCAGTATTTT.

This chain links TRBV4-3 with TRBJ1-3, with 7 bases fitting TRBD1. The CDR3 spans 18 residues. Trimming took 5 bases from V and 0 from J; bases not matched to a gene: 13. Per germline, CDR1 LGHNA and CDR2 YSLEER. The CDR3 spells CASSERTGAFSSGNTIYF. The CDR3 nucleotides read TGCGCCAGCAGCGAACGAACAGGGGCCTTTAGCTCTGGAAACACCATATATTTT.

Remarks on this clone: The junction differs from germline at one of its ends, possibly a read error. The chain recombines TRBV6-1 with TRBJ1-1; D not certain. Germline assignment: CDR1 MNHNS and CDR2 SASEGT. This CDR3 has 14 residues. CDR3 loop: CASSERRRNTEALF. CDR3 nucleotides: TGTGCCAGCAGTGAACGGCGGAGGAACACTGAAGCTCTCTTT.

The chain employs TRBV7-6 and TRBJ1-3, with D unclear. The CDR3 runs to 14 residues. Trimming removed 2 bases from V and 2 bases from J, with 7 bases in between. Germline CDR1 and CDR2: SGHVS and FNYEAQ. This chain's CDR3 is CASSLIQTGNTIYF. CDR3 DNA sequence: TGTGCCAGCAGCTTAATCCAGACTGGAAACACCATATATTTT.

The J gene is TRBJ1-1, the V gene TRBV5-1, with TRBD1 identical over 9 bases. The CDR3 sequence is 15 residues long. The trim removed 7 bases at V and 1 base at J, leaving 8 bases unmatched. The germline CDR1 and CDR2 sequences are SGHRS and YFSETQ. CDR3 coding DNA: TGCGCCAGCGGTCAGGGACAGGGTGGGAACACTGAAGCTTTCTTT. Amino acid sequence: CASGQGQGGNTEAFF.

This chain connects TRBV28 to TRBJ2-5; D remains ambiguous. CDR1 is MDHEN, CDR2 SYDVKM, per germline. This CDR3 has 11 amino acids. V lost 6 bases and J 1 base, leaving 3 bases between the germline ends. In nucleotides, the CDR3 is TGTGCCAGCAGCCGCCAAGAGACCCAGTACTTC. Its protein product is CASSRQETQYF.

V usage is TRBV7-2 and J usage is TRBJ2-5, with a possible D match to TRBD2 (6 bases). The germline V and J ends were trimmed by 1 base and 14 bases, with 17 bases remaining between them. The CDR3 has 13 amino acids. Germline CDR1 SGHTA, CDR2 FQGNSA. This CDR3 reads CASSLGGDGTVYF. The CDR3 nucleotides read TGTGCCAGCAGCTTAGGGGGAGACGGGACTGTTTACTTC.

V and J are TRBV5-8 and TRBJ2-6; no definite D call. Germline V CDR1 and CDR2: SGHTS, YDEGEE. V lost 1 base and J 1 base, leaving 6 bases between the germline ends. There are 15 residues in the CDR3. The CDR3 region is CASSLRVSGANVLTF. As DNA, the CDR3 is TGTGCCAGCAGCTTGCGGGTATCTGGGGCCAACGTCCTGACTTTC.

The genes are TRBV4-3 and TRBJ2-6; D may be TRBD1 (5 bases). The V gene's germline CDR1 is LGHNA and CDR2 YSLEER. Trimming shortened V by 4 bases and J by 2 bases, and 12 bases separated the two germline ends. The CDR3 has 16 residues. The CDR3 spells CASSPFAGPGANVLTF. In DNA form, the CDR3 reads TGCGCCAGCAGCCCTTTTGCAGGGCCTGGGGCCAACGTCCTGACTTTC.

This chain links TRBV7-8 with TRBJ2-5, with 9 bases lining up with TRBD2. With 1 base clipped from V and 4 bases from J, the junction kept 7 bases outside the gene matches. The germline V gene encodes CDR1 SGHVS and CDR2 FQNEAQ. The CDR3 length is 16 residues. CDR3 nucleotide sequence: TGTGCCAGCAGCTTAGATCCTAGCGGGGTATTAGAGACCCAGTACTTC. The encoded protein is CASSLDPSGVLETQYF.

This chain joins TRBV5-5 and TRBJ1-6; tentatively, D is TRBD1 (6 bases). Trimming shortened V by 0 bases and J by 9 bases, and 10 bases separated the two germline ends. Germline-derived CDR1 and CDR2 are SGHKS and YYEKEE (reference sequence). The CDR3 extends over 14 amino acids. The CDR3 loop is CASSLEGDGSPLHF. The CDR3 DNA reads as TGTGCCAGCAGCTTGGAGGGGGACGGTTCACCCCTCCACTTT. Looking up the rest from reference TRBV5-5 and TRBJ1-6 gives the full variable domain: DAGVTQSPTHLIKTRGQQVTLRCSPISGHKSVSWYQQVLGQGPQFIFQYYEKEERGRGNFPDRFSARQFPNYSSELNVNALLLGDSALYLCASSLEGDGSPLHFGNGTRLTVT.

The chain is built from TRBV6-4 and TRBJ2-1; a possible D gene is TRBD2 (6 bases). This CDR3 region has 16 residues. V dropped 5 bases and J dropped 9 bases, with 23 bases sitting between them. The germline CDR1 and CDR2 sequences are MRHNA and SNTAGT. DNA for the CDR3: TGTGCCAGCAGTAGATCGGCGGGGACCTCTACGGGTGAGCAGTTCTTC. The encoded protein is CASSRSAGTSTGEQFF.

V usage is TRBV2 and J usage is TRBJ1-1; 9 bases match TRBD1. Trimming removed 4 bases from V and 1 base from J; junction bases left unmatched: 10. The CDR3 extends over 17 amino acids. Germline V CDR1 and CDR2: SNHLY, FYNNEI. CDR3 sequence (DNA): TGTGCCAGCAGTGGGACCACAGGGGGCGCAAAGAACACTGAAGCTTTCTTT. Protein: CASSGTTGGAKNTEAFF.

A note on this clone: One end of the junction is discordant with germline, which a read error may explain. This rearrangement joins TRBV7-9 to TRBJ1-4; D remains ambiguous. The CDR3 extends over 18 amino acids. Germline lookup yields CDR1 SEHNR and CDR2 FQNEAQ (reference sequence). The CDR3 DNA reads as TGTTCCAGCAGCTTCACCCTCGGTGGAGTCACAACTAATGAAAAACTGTTTTTT. Its protein is CSSSFTLGGVTTNEKLFF.

This clone was found once. The rearrangement joins TRBV7-9 to TRBJ1-1, with D perhaps TRBD1 (5 bases). The CDR3 has 15 residues. Trimming pared 7 bases from V and 0 bases from J, leaving 15 bases between. In germline, CDR1 is SEHNR, CDR2 FQNEAQ (reference sequence). The CDR3 region is CASTLMDIMNTEAFF. CDR3 nucleotide sequence: TGTGCCAGCACCCTTATGGACATTATGAACACTGAAGCTTTCTTT.

The table lists this clone with a count of one. The V and J genes are TRBV7-8 and TRBJ1-1; D may be TRBD1 (5 bases). Trimming took off 3 bases at V and 3 bases at J, with 11 bases between the two ends. The germline V gene has CDR1 SGHVS and CDR2 FQNEAQ. This CDR3 has 14 residues. CDR3 residues: CASSFDSGDTEAFF. CDR3 sequence (DNA): TGTGCCAGCAGCTTCGACAGTGGGGACACTGAAGCTTTCTTT. Based on the CDR3 plus reference TRBV7-8 and TRBJ1-1, the full variable domain is GAGVSQSPRYKVAKRGQDVALRCDPISGHVSLFWYQQALGQGPEFLTYFQNEAQLDKSGLPSDRFFAERPEGSVSTLKIQRTQQEDSAVYLCASSFDSGDTEAFFGQGTRLTVV.

V gene TRBV18 combines with J gene TRBJ2-3; 7 positions match TRBD1. The CDR3 has 13 amino acids. The V gene end was trimmed by 4 bases and the J gene end by 6 bases; junction bases not matched to a gene: 4. The germline V gene has CDR1 KGHSH and CDR2 LQKENI. The CDR3 spells CASSRDRDDTQYF. For the CDR3, the DNA is TGTGCCAGCTCACGCGACAGGGACGATACGCAGTATTTT.